This is a list of T cell receptor beta chains from one sample in a study of blood T cell repertoires in COVID-19. Profiled with immunoSEQ multiplex PCR; TCRdb holds only in-frame clones, not every one. Seen here are approximately 98,000 clones, about four fifths observed once, and the top ten hold about 3.8%. Sequencing was carried out using peripheral blood. These receptors all stem from a woman in her sixties or seventies with acute or convalescent COVID-19. CDR3s include the opening cysteine and the closing phenylalanine or tryptophan. Each record gives: CDR3 protein, CDR3 DNA, V gene, J gene, clone size, D gene. The D gene is left open where the match is weak. Some rows have no size entry. The others give once, few or many, or a class for an expanded clone.

CASSPLEAQPQHF	TGTGCCAGCAGTCCTTTAGAGGCTCAGCCCCAGCATTTT	TRBV7-6	TRBJ1-5	-	-
CASSYLGTGSSHEQFF	TGTGCCAGCAGTTACTTAGGGACAGGGTCATCCCATGAGCAGTTCTTC	TRBV6-2/TRBV6-3	TRBJ2-1	-	TRBD1
CASSSPRDRERYGYTF	TGTGCCAGCAGTTCCCCCCGGGACAGGGAACGGTATGGCTACACCTTC	TRBV28	TRBJ1-2	few	TRBD1
CASTSDRRYGYTF	TGTGCCAGCACCTCCGACAGGCGCTATGGCTACACCTTC	TRBV28	TRBJ1-2	-	-
CASREGLAGGPRPYNEQFF	TGTGCCAGCAGAGAGGGACTAGCGGGAGGCCCAAGACCCTACAATGAGCAGTTCTTC	TRBV7-9	TRBJ2-1	-	TRBD2
CASSLRTGLNEKLFF	TGTGCCAGCAGCCTAAGAACAGGGCTCAATGAAAAACTGTTTTTT	TRBV13	TRBJ1-4	-	-
CASSEPRLAGGSNEQFF	TGTGCCAGCAGTGAACCCCGACTAGCGGGAGGTAGCAATGAGCAGTTCTTC	TRBV6-1	TRBJ2-1	-	TRBD2
CASSQGSAGGGLNTQYF	TGCGCCAGCAGCCAAGGCTCTGCGGGGGGCGGGCTAAATACGCAGTATTTT	TRBV4-3	TRBJ2-3	-	TRBD2
CASSLGQVKNTIYF	TGTGCCAGCAGCTTAGGACAGGTCAAAAACACCATATATTTT	TRBV7-9	TRBJ1-3	-	-
CASSPGVSSTEAFF	TGTGCCAGCAGCCCAGGGGTTTCCAGCACTGAAGCTTTCTTT	TRBV7-3	TRBJ1-1	-	-
CASSGLLRGEQFF	TGCGCCAGCAGTGGTCTTCTTAGAGGGGAGCAGTTCTTC	TRBV10-1	TRBJ2-1	-	-
CASSPNLPGSSYNEQFF	TGTGCCAGTAGTCCGAACTTACCGGGAAGCTCCTACAATGAGCAGTTCTTC	TRBV19	TRBJ2-1	-	-
CASSYTTKETQYF	TGTGCCAGCTCATACACTACCAAAGAGACCCAGTACTTC	TRBV18	TRBJ2-5	once	-
CASSLFGAENSPLHF	TGTGCCAGCAGCTTGTTTGGGGCAGAAAATTCACCCCTCCACTTT	TRBV5-8	TRBJ1-6	-	-
CASSSPGQTFNEQYF	TGTGCCAGCAGTAGTCCGGGACAGACTTTCAACGAGCAGTACTTC	TRBV28	TRBJ2-7	-	TRBD1
CASSDVTAGLSYNSPLHF	TGCGCCAGCAGTGACGTGACAGCCGGTTTATCCTATAATTCACCCCTCCACTTT	TRBV10-2	TRBJ1-6	-	-
CASSLGQGDYNEQFF	TGTGCCAGCAGCTTGGGACAGGGGGACTACAATGAGCAGTTCTTC	TRBV11-1	TRBJ2-1	-	TRBD1
CASRNRSPGTGELFF	TGCGCCAGCAGAAACAGGAGTCCGGGCACCGGGGAGCTGTTTTTT	TRBV4-1	TRBJ2-2	-	-
CASIETSGPSTDTQYF	TGTGCCAGTATAGAGACTAGCGGTCCTAGCACAGATACGCAGTATTTT	TRBV19	TRBJ2-3	-	TRBD2
CATSDLGDRPAGSSYEQYF	TGTGCCACCAGTGATTTGGGGGACAGGCCGGCGGGGAGCTCCTACGAGCAGTACTTC	TRBV24-1	TRBJ2-7	-	TRBD1
CASSPGGNQPQHF	TGTGCCAGCAGCCCCGGCGGGAATCAGCCCCAGCATTTT	TRBV28	TRBJ1-5	-	-
CATSGTGSNNEQFF	TGTGCCACCAGTGGTACCGGGTCTAACAATGAGCAGTTCTTC	TRBV24-1	TRBJ2-1	-	-
CASSQGSRGGDTEAFF	TGCGCCAGCAGTCAGGGGTCCCGAGGGGGAGACACTGAAGCTTTCTTT	TRBV5-1	TRBJ1-1	-	-
CASSRTSGEAKNIQYF	TGTGCCAGCAGCCGGACTAGCGGGGAAGCCAAAAACATTCAGTACTTC	TRBV7-8	TRBJ2-4	-	TRBD2
CASSPRTSGVSDTQYF	TGCGCCAGCAGCCCCCGGACTAGCGGGGTATCAGATACGCAGTATTTT	TRBV5-1	TRBJ2-3	-	TRBD2
CASSLAKWTGERNEQFF	TGTGCCAGCAGCTTAGCGAAGTGGACAGGGGAGAGGAATGAGCAGTTCTTC	TRBV11-2	TRBJ2-1	-	TRBD1
CASSPGTGGWSPLHF	TGTGCCAGCAGCCCAGGGACAGGGGGCTGGTCACCCCTCCACTTT	TRBV7-6	TRBJ1-6	-	TRBD1
CAISIRDRGDSPLHF	TGTGCCATCAGCATCCGGGACAGGGGTGATTCACCCCTCCACTTT	TRBV10-3	TRBJ1-6	-	TRBD1
CASSLPVLGSYNEQFF	TGTGCCAGCAGTTTACCTGTTCTTGGCAGTTACAATGAGCAGTTCTTC	TRBV28	TRBJ2-1	-	-
CASSEVRGLRGYTF	TGTGCCAGCAGTGAAGTGCGGGGCTTAAGAGGCTACACCTTC	TRBV6-1	TRBJ1-2	few	-
CASRVRERGNSPLHF	TGTGCCAGCAGGGTCCGGGAAAGGGGGAATTCACCCCTCCACTTT	TRBV6-5	TRBJ1-6	-	-
CASSGSPTGNTEAFF	TGTGCCAGCAGTGGCTCTCCGACAGGGAACACTGAAGCTTTCTTT	TRBV6-2/TRBV6-3	TRBJ1-1	-	-
CASSSGLAVNNEQFF	TGTGCCAGCAGCTCGGGACTAGCCGTTAACAATGAGCAGTTCTTC	TRBV11-3	TRBJ2-1	-	TRBD2
CASRERGWMADTQYF	TGTGCCAGCAGGGAGCGGGGCTGGATGGCAGATACGCAGTATTTT	TRBV6-5	TRBJ2-3	-	TRBD2
CASSLTGITYNSPLHF	TGTGCCAGTAGTTTAACAGGGATCACCTATAATTCACCCCTCCACTTT	TRBV19	TRBJ1-6	-	-
CASSFGRILSNTGELFF	TGCGCCAGCAGCTTTGGGCGCATCCTATCGAACACCGGGGAGCTGTTTTTT	TRBV5-1	TRBJ2-2	-	-
CASSYDDRGGDGYTF	TGCGCCAGCAGCTACGACGACAGGGGTGGGGATGGCTACACCTTC	TRBV5-1	TRBJ1-2	few	TRBD1
CSVKDNNGYTF	TGCAGCGTTAAGGACAATAATGGCTACACCTTC	TRBV29-1	TRBJ1-2	-	-
CASSSQGWDEKLFF	TGTGCCAGCAGCTCACAGGGTTGGGATGAAAAACTGTTTTTT	TRBV21-1	TRBJ1-4	-	-
CASRLAGGNEQFF	TGTGCCAGCCGACTAGCGGGAGGGAATGAGCAGTTCTTC	TRBV12-3/TRBV12-4	TRBJ2-1	once	TRBD2
CASNTGGLETQYF	TGTGCCAGCAATACAGGGGGCTTGGAGACCCAGTACTTC	TRBV2	TRBJ2-5	-	TRBD1
CASRLAKETQYF	TGTGCCAGCAGGTTGGCTAAAGAGACCCAGTACTTC	TRBV5-6	TRBJ2-5	-	-
CASSSGDSSSYNSPLHF	TGTGCCAGCAGCTCGGGGGACTCCAGCTCCTATAATTCACCCCTCCACTTT	TRBV5-6	TRBJ1-6	-	-
CASSSVGTGGNQPQHF	TGTGCCAGCAGCTCGGTTGGGACAGGGGGAAATCAGCCCCAGCATTTT	TRBV5-6	TRBJ1-5	once	TRBD1
CASSLLGTGGDYGYTF	TGTGCCAGCAGTTTACTTGGGACAGGGGGCGACTATGGCTACACCTTC	TRBV28	TRBJ1-2	-	TRBD1
CASSPGTDTQYF	TGTGCCAGCAGTCCGGGCACAGATACGCAGTATTTT	TRBV27	TRBJ2-3	-	-
CASGLGSGTGQETQYF	TGTGCTAGTGGTTTGGGATCCGGGACAGGACAAGAGACCCAGTACTTC	TRBV12-5	TRBJ2-5	-	TRBD1
CASSEPGQGVTEAFF	TGTGCCAGCAGTGAACCGGGACAGGGGGTCACTGAAGCTTTCTTT	TRBV6-1	TRBJ1-1	-	TRBD1